These 7 T cell receptor beta chains were sequenced from one sample in a study of blood T cell repertoires in COVID-19 (TCRdb year 2020). The protocol used for the library was the immunoSEQ multiplex PCR assay. The table comes from immuneACCESS by way of TCRdb, which keeps in-frame sequences with V and J called. Part of the clones is missing from these tables; in studies checked, under half for an unresolved V gene and the rest for unknown reasons. Recorded for this sample are around 250,000 clones; roughly 85% of them occurred a single time. The ten largest account for less than 3% of the sample. The sample comprised peripheral blood. Receptors originate from a woman aged 25-40 years with active or convalescent COVID-19.

The rearrangement uses TRBV3-1 (or the pseudogene TRBV3-2) and TRBJ2-4; 11 bases line up with TRBD2. The germline CDR1 and CDR2 sequences are LGHDT and YNNKEL (reference sequence). The trim removed 4 bases at V and 3 bases at J, leaving 17 bases unmatched. The CDR3 covers 20 residues. The CDR3 is CASSPPLRLAGSPFKNIQYF. Here the CDR3 DNA reads TGTGCCAGCAGCCCCCCCCTCCGACTAGCGGGGTCCCCATTCAAAAACATTCAGTACTTC.

V is TRBV10-2 and J is TRBJ1-6; D possibly corresponds to TRBD1 (6 bases). The V gene's germline CDR1 is WSHSY and CDR2 SAAADI. The CDR3 contains 20 residues. V gave up 0 bases and J gave up 0 bases, with 18 bases separating them. The DNA for the CDR3 is TGCGCCAGCAGTGAGTCAGAACCAGGGGTTTCAAGCTCCTATAATTCACCCCTCCACTTT. Its protein product is CASSESEPGVSSSYNSPLHF.

The chain links TRBV5-1 to TRBJ1-2, with a weak D call TRBD1 (6 bases). Germline V gene data show CDR1 as SGHRS and CDR2 as YFSETQ. V gave up 1 base and J gave up 3 bases, with 16 bases separating them. This CDR3 is built from 16 residues. CDR3 bases: TGCGCCAGCAGCTTGCGGCAGGGGATAGGTGACTATGGCTACACCTTC. It translates to CASSLRQGIGDYGYTF. The full variable domain, in which reference TRBV5-1 and TRBJ1-2 provide the parts outside the CDR3, is KAGVTQTPRYLIKTRGQQVTLSCSPISGHRSVSWYQQTPGQGLQFLFEYFSETQRNKGNFPGRFSGRQFSNSRSEMNVSTLELGDSALYLCASSLRQGIGDYGYTFGSGTRLTVV.

The genes are TRBV7-9 and TRBJ2-1; 10 positions match TRBD2. The germline gives CDR1 SEHNR, CDR2 FQNEAQ (reference sequence). With 2 bases clipped from V and 6 bases from J, the junction kept 4 bases outside the gene matches. CDR3 length: 15 amino acids. CDR3 bases: TGTGCCAGCAGCTTACGGTCTAGCGGGGGCAATGAGCAGTTCTTC. This sequence encodes CASSLRSSGGNEQFF.

The J gene is TRBJ2-1, the V gene TRBV5-1, with TRBD1 identical over 9 bases. The CDR3 contains 16 residues. Trimming took 4 bases from V and 6 from J; bases not matched to a gene: 11. CDR1 SGHRS and CDR2 YFSETQ come from the germline V gene. The CDR3 reads CASSPVAGQGSNEQFF. CDR3 coding DNA: TGCGCCAGCAGCCCGGTTGCTGGACAGGGGAGCAATGAGCAGTTCTTC. The whole variable domain, filled in from reference TRBV5-1 and TRBJ2-1, reads KAGVTQTPRYLIKTRGQQVTLSCSPISGHRSVSWYQQTPGQGLQFLFEYFSETQRNKGNFPGRFSGRQFSNSRSEMNVSTLELGDSALYLCASSPVAGQGSNEQFFGPGTRLTVL.

The rearrangement uses TRBV29-1 and TRBJ1-1; D may be TRBD1 (5 bases). The V end was cut by 5 bases, the J end by 6 bases, with 16 bases between. This CDR3 region has 13 residues. Germline V lookup: CDR1 SQVTM, CDR2 ANQGSEA. The DNA for the CDR3 is TGCAGCGTTATACAGGCCGAAGGTCCTGAAGCTTTCTTT. Protein: CSVIQAEGPEAFF.

This sequence joins TRBV3-1 (or the pseudogene TRBV3-2) and TRBJ2-3; D not resolved. The ends were cut back, 0 bases at V and 7 bases at J, with 5 bases in the middle. Per germline, CDR1 LGHDT and CDR2 YNNKEL (reference sequence). The CDR3 sequence is 12 residues long. The CDR3 reads CASSQDRNTQYF. The DNA of the CDR3 is TGTGCCAGCAGCCAAGATAGAAATACGCAGTATTTT.